This T cell receptor (beta chain) was sequenced in a study of OX40 agonist ivuxolimab in advanced cancers. Study overall: Ivuxolimab, which patients received intravenously every 2 weeks, was dosed at 0.01 to 10 mg/kg.

Baseline, cycle 4 day 1, and cycle 7 day 1 were the blood sampling points. This table comes from immunoSEQ multiplex PCR, and its TCRdb copy is limited to in-frame clones, with some not included. The table records some 50,000 clones, 88% of them present only once. The receptor's source is an adult with an advanced solid tumor such as melanoma, head and neck, liver or kidney cancer. The sequenced sample was CD4+ or CD8+ T cells sorted from blood, obtained in a trial of the OX40 agonist ivuxolimab.

CDR3 residues: CASRDTGGGGYTF. In nucleotides, the CDR3 is TGTGCCAGCAGGGACACAGGGGGCGGTGGCTACACCTTC. V is TRBV6-1 and J is TRBJ1-2, with 9 bases matching TRBD1. CDR3 length: 13 residues. V shed 6 bases and J 7 bases; nucleotides not matched to a gene: 6. CDR1 and CDR2 (germline): MNHNS, SASEGT.